This T cell receptor beta chain was identified in a study of blood T cell repertoires in COVID-19. Across the whole study: There were acute and convalescent COVID-19 samples, and they came from the United States, Italy and Spain. Nucleic acid was either cDNA or gDNA, and it came from T cells, B-cell-depleted T cells, or PBMCs.

The CDR3 has 16 amino acids. V lost 5 bases, J lost 2 bases, and 13 bases lay in between. CDR1 and CDR2 from the germline V gene are SGHAT and FQNNGV. The authors' processing: Quantification of nucleated cells was approximated via reference gene primer amplification. The repertoire was sequenced with immunoSEQ multiplex PCR; TCRdb's copy has only in-frame clones and lacks some. D and trimming were read from the DNA, whereas the V and J calls and clone size are those reported in that table. This table has roughly 250,000 clones, approximately 90% appearing once. The chain joins TRBV11-2 to TRBJ2-6, with D possibly matching TRBD2 (5 bases). Sequencing was carried out using peripheral blood. The TCR sequence derives from a woman aged 40 to 50 who had recovered from COVID-19. Here the CDR3 DNA reads TGTGCCAGCAGCCCTTACTCGGGAACTGGGGCCAACGTCCTGACTTTC. This encodes CASSPYSGTGANVLTF.